The source of this T cell receptor beta chain is a study of shared clonotypes between healthy human individuals. Overall study context: Donors consisted of a couple of women and a few men between 18 and 49. Every donor yielded three CD4 naive, three CD4 memory, two CD8 naive and one CD8 memory plate.

Germline V CDR1 and CDR2: MGHRA, YSYEKL. CDR3 length: 17 residues. V gave up 4 bases and J gave up 2 bases; unmatched junction bases: 8. Concerning this clone itself: Its antigen is as yet unknown.

Broader study findings: Rarefaction showed that sequencing of sorted subsets was incomplete (despite large depth). Researchers found naive subsets generally carried larger estimated richness than memory subsets.

Sequencing used immunoSEQ multiplex PCR; TCRdb keeps in-frame clones, though not all of them. The sample holds roughly 2,300,000 clones; roughly 90% are singletons and the top ten take approximately 0.4%. The sample was naive CD4+ T cells from PBMCs. Stated subset: CD45RA+ positively selected. The chain carries TRBV4-1 and TRBJ1-5, with 10 bases identical to TRBD1. The sequence derives from a man between 18 and 35 years old in good health. Some clones in this sample may be carry-over from other donors' samples. CDR3 sequence: CASSLRTGGVGNQPQHF. In DNA, the CDR3 is TGCGCCAGCAGCCTACGGACAGGGGGAGTTGGCAATCAGCCCCAGCATTTT.